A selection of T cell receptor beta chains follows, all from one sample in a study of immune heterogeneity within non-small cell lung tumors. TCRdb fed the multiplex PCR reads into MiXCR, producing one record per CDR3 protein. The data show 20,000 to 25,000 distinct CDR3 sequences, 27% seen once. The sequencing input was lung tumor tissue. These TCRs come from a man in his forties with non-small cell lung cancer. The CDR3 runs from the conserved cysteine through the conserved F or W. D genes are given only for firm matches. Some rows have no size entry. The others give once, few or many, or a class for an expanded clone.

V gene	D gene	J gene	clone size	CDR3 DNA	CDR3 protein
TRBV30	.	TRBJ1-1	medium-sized	TGTGCCTGGAAATACAGGGTAACTGAAGCTTTCTTT	CAWKYRVTEAFF
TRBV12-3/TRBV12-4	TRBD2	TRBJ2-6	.	TGTGCCAGCAGCCCCGGACTAGCGGGACCCGGGGCCAACGTCCTGACTTTC	CASSPGLAGPGANVLTF
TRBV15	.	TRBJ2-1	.	TGTGCCACCAGCAGAGATCCGGGCCGAACCTCCTACAATGGGCAGTTCTTC	CATSRDPGRTSYNGQFF
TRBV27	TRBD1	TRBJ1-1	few	TGTGCCAGCAGAAAAACTAGGGACAGGGGAGAGGGCACTGAAGCTTTCTTT	CASRKTRDRGEGTEAFF
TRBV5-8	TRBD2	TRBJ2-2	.	TGTGCCAGCAGCTTAACTAGCGGGAGTACCGGGGAGCTGTTTTTT	CASSLTSGSTGELFF
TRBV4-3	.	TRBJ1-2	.	TGCTCCAGCAGCCAAGAAGCGGGGACTAACTATGGCTACCCCTTC	CSSSQEAGTNYGYPF
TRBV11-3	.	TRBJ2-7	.	TGTGCCAGCAGCTCCGTCGGGGGATTGTACTCCTACGAGCAGTACTTC	CASSSVGGLYSYEQYF
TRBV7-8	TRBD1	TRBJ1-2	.	TGTGCCAGCAGCCCAGGGGGCCGGCAGATTGGCTACACCTTC	CASSPGGRQIGYTF
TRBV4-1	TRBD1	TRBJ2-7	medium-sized	TGCGCCAGCAGCCAAGTTGTACAGGGGCTGGGGGAGCAGTACTTC	CASSQVVQGLGEQYF
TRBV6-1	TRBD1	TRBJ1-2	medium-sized	TGTGCCAGCAGTTCCGACAGGGGGGACGTCTATGGCTACACCTTC	CASSSDRGDVYGYTF
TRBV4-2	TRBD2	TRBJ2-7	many	TGTGCCAGCAGCCCCATATCGGTTAGGGGGACTAGCGGGAGGTGGTCCTACGAGCAGTACTTC	CASSPISVRGTSGRWSYEQYF
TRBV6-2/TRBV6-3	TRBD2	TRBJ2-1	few	TGTGCCAGCCGCCGGACTAGCGGGGGGGGTTACAATGAGCAGTTCTTC	CASRRTSGGGYNEQFF
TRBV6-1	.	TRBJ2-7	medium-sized	TGTGCCAGCAGTTACGGCCAATATCTGGACGAGCAGTACTTC	CASSYGQYLDEQYF
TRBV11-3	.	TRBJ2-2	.	TGTGCCAGCAGCAGAACCATTGGGGCGCTAGCAGACACCGGGGAGCTGTTTTTT	CASSRTIGALADTGELFF
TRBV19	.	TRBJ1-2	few	TGTGCCAGTAGTATCAGGGATTACGGCTACACCTTC	CASSIRDYGYTF
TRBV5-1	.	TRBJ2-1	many	TGCGCCAGCAGTAGGGGCTACAATGAGCAGTTCTTC	CASSRGYNEQFF
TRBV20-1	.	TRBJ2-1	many	TGCAGTGCTAGACTCGGGACGTCACCCTACAATGAGCAGTTCTTC	CSARLGTSPYNEQFF
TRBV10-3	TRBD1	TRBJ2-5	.	TGTGCCATCAGTGACCCGGGACAGGGGCCCGAGACCCAGTACTTC	CAISDPGQGPETQYF
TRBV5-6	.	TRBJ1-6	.	TGTGCCAGCAGCTACTCCAGGGTCGGCAATTCACCCCTCCACTTT	CASSYSRVGNSPLHF